A single sample is the source of the 10 T cell receptor beta chains below, sequenced in a study of cytomegalovirus exposure and HLA in healthy donors. A multiplex PCR was run with 60 Vbeta primers and 13 Jbeta primers. Repertoires were generated with immunoSEQ multiplex PCR, while TCRdb's copy carries only in-frame clones and drops some. The sample has under 150,000 clones; roughly 80% are singletons. Sequenced material: PBMCs. These receptors originate from a boy between 2 and 10 years old in good health and CMV-seronegative.

This chain connects TRBV7-9 to TRBJ1-2; weak D call: TRBD1 (6 bases). This CDR3 region has 14 residues. V shed 8 bases and J shed 7 bases, with 20 bases lying between them. Germline V gives CDR1 SEHNR, CDR2 FQNEAQ (reference sequence). The CDR3 reads CASYTGFPYSGYTF. CDR3 nucleotide sequence: TGTGCCAGCTATACAGGGTTCCCCTATAGTGGCTACACCTTC.

The chain couples TRBV9 to TRBJ1-1; 7 positions match TRBD1. Per the germline V gene, CDR1 is SGDLS and CDR2 is YYNGEE. This CDR3 contains 15 residues. V shed 4 bases and J 0 bases; nucleotides not matched to a gene: 6. The CDR3 DNA reads as TGTGCCAGCAGCCCCCGGGACAGATTGAACACTGAAGCTTTCTTT. It codes for CASSPRDRLNTEAFF.

The chain combines TRBV2 with TRBJ1-2; 7 bases are a match to TRBD1. CDR3 length: 14 amino acids. CDR1 and CDR2 (germline): SNHLY, FYNNEI. The V segment lost 4 bases and the J segment 2 bases; nucleotides outside the gene matches: 4. The CDR3 sequence: CASSAWDRNYGYTF. CDR3 in DNA: TGTGCCAGCAGTGCCTGGGACAGAAACTATGGCTACACCTTC.

The chain recombines TRBV19 with TRBJ2-3; unclear D gene. The CDR3 sequence is 11 residues long. V was pared by 1 base and J by 7 bases, with 3 bases between. Germline V gene sequence: CDR1 LNHDA, CDR2 SQIVND (reference sequence). CDR3 sequence reads: CASSIAYTQYF. In nucleotides, the CDR3 is TGTGCCAGTAGTATAGCCTATACGCAGTATTTT.

The chain combines TRBV5-4 with TRBJ2-7; tentative D call: TRBD2 (6 bases). This CDR3 comprises 14 residues. V was shortened by 4 bases and J by 2 bases, with 13 bases between the two germline ends. The germline gives CDR1 SGHNT, CDR2 YYREEE (reference sequence). DNA of the CDR3: TGTGCCAGCAGCCCGGCGGCGGGGACCTACGAGCAGTACTTC. This gives the protein CASSPAAGTYEQYF. Full variable domain (remainder filled in from reference TRBV5-4 and TRBJ2-7): ETGVTQSPTHLIKTRGQQVTLRCSSQSGHNTVSWYQQALGQGPQFIFQYYREEENGRGNFPPRFSGLQFPNYSSELNVNALELDDSALYLCASSPAAGTYEQYFGPGTRLTVT.

This rearrangement joins TRBV25-1 to TRBJ2-2, with TRBD1 matching 9 bases. Germline V lookup: CDR1 MGHDK, CDR2 SYGVNS. This CDR3 has 15 residues. V trimming: 3 bases; J trimming: 3 bases; junction bases outside the gene matches: 2. The CDR3 loop reads CASSDRDRDTGELFF. CDR3 DNA: TGTGCCAGCAGTGACCGGGACAGGGACACCGGGGAGCTGTTTTTT.

The chain uses TRBV19 and TRBJ2-7; no definite D call. Between the trimmed V and J ends, which lost 7 bases and 5 bases, there was a span of 15 bases. The germline V gene has CDR1 LNHDA and CDR2 SQIVND (reference sequence). CDR3 size: 13 residues. The CDR3 region has the DNA TGTGCCAGTACCCCCCCAGGTAGAAACGAGCAGTACTTC. Amino acids: CASTPPGRNEQYF.

The chain links TRBV9 to TRBJ2-1; 11 nucleotides align to TRBD2. The CDR3 runs 16 residues. Germline V gene lookup returns CDR1 SGDLS and CDR2 YYNGEE. V trimming: 2 bases; J trimming: 8 bases; junction bases outside the gene matches: 9. CDR3 in amino acids: CASSVDTSGSTDEQFF. CDR3 DNA sequence: TGTGCCAGCAGCGTCGACACTAGCGGGAGCACCGATGAGCAGTTCTTC.

This chain links TRBV5-1 with TRBJ1-4; D remains ambiguous. V gave up 2 bases and J gave up 7 bases, with 12 bases separating them. Germline V lookup: CDR1 SGHRS, CDR2 YFSETQ. The CDR3 loop spans 14 amino acids. For the CDR3, the DNA is TGCGCCAGCAGCTTTACCAGGCCCACTGAAAAACTGTTTTTT. Protein sequence: CASSFTRPTEKLFF.

The chain recombines TRBV13 with TRBJ2-2; TRBD2 is a possible D gene (5 bases). This CDR3 has 17 residues. V was pared by 5 bases and J by 1 base, with 17 bases between. Per germline, CDR1 PRHDT and CDR2 FYEKMQ (reference sequence). This CDR3 reads CASSPEGSAENTGELFF. DNA for the CDR3: TGTGCCAGCAGCCCAGAGGGATCGGCAGAGAACACCGGGGAGCTGTTTTTT.